These T cell receptor beta chains were read from a single sample in a study of cytomegalovirus exposure and HLA in healthy donors. The assay was immunoSEQ multiplex PCR, and TCRdb's table has in-frame clones only and misses some. The sample comprises tens of thousands of clones, 85% to 95% of which are singletons, and less than 7% rests with the top ten. The sequencing input was PBMCs. All receptors come from a woman aged 18-29 years in good health and CMV-seropositive. Both conserved end residues are part of each CDR3. A D gene is named only where the DNA matches it firmly. The listing skips clone size in some rows; elsewhere it reads once, few, many or a size class.

TRBV11-1	-	-	TRBJ1-6	TGTGCCAGCAGCTTAGGTTCAGGGGAGAACGATAATTCACCCCTCCACTTT	CASSLGSGENDNSPLHF
TRBV5-5	-	TRBD1	TRBJ2-7	TGTGCCAGCAGTACTCGACAGGGGTCCTACGAGCAGTACTTC	CASSTRQGSYEQYF
TRBV15	-	-	TRBJ1-2	TGTGCCACCAGCCCAGACAGGACTTCCTATGGCTACACCTTC	CATSPDRTSYGYTF
TRBV5-8	-	-	TRBJ2-7	TGTGCCAGCAGCTTGAAGGGAGAGGGCGAGCAGTACTTC	CASSLKGEGEQYF
TRBV27	-	TRBD2	TRBJ2-5	TGTGCCAGCGGTGGCGGGAGCGATATGGAGACCCAGTACTTC	CASGGGSDMETQYF
TRBV20-1	-	TRBD1	TRBJ1-2	TGCAGTGCTACAGGGGGCCACGGCTACACCTTC	CSATGGHGYTF
TRBV28	-	-	TRBJ1-2	TGTGCCAGCATCCCCTTGGGTAGCGTGGTATCCTACACCTTC	CASIPLGSVVSYTF
TRBV4-2	few	-	TRBJ2-4	TGTGCCAGCAGCCAAGATGTTGGTCCTGCGGTCCCGCCTCTAGCCAAAAACATTCAGTACTTC	CASSQDVGPAVPPLAKNIQYF
TRBV28	-	TRBD1	TRBJ2-7	TGTGCCAGCAGGTACAGGGGGACAGGCCCCTACGAGCAGTACTTC	CASRYRGTGPYEQYF
TRBV30	-	-	TRBJ1-2	TGTGCCTGGAGTCTGCGACTGGGCCCAAAGCGGGGCTACACCTTC	CAWSLRLGPKRGYTF
TRBV7-9	-	-	TRBJ1-1	TGTGCCAGCAGCCCGACCTTGACAGTGACTGAAGCTTTCTTT	CASSPTLTVTEAFF
TRBV28	-	-	TRBJ1-1	TGTGCCAGCAGTTCCCCCTGGCGGGGGGGCACTGAAGCTTTCTTT	CASSSPWRGGTEAFF
TRBV27	-	TRBD1	TRBJ1-2	TGTGCCAGCAGTTGGACAGGGCGAGGTAACTATGGCTACACCTTC	CASSWTGRGNYGYTF
TRBV27	-	-	TRBJ1-4	TGTGCCAGCAGTTTCGGCCTAGCAAATGAAAAACTGTTTTTT	CASSFGLANEKLFF
TRBV28	-	TRBD2	TRBJ2-7	TGTGCCAGCAGTTCCCAGGGACTAGGGGAGCAGTACTTC	CASSSQGLGEQYF
TRBV19	once	TRBD2	TRBJ2-2	TGTGCCAGTATGAATCCGGGACTAGTGACCGGGGAGCTGTTTTTT	CASMNPGLVTGELFF
TRBV5-1	-	-	TRBJ2-5	TGCGCCAGCAGCTTACAGGAGACCCAGTACTTC	CASSLQETQYF
TRBV19	-	-	TRBJ1-5	TGTGCCAGTAGTTGGCTGGAATTGGCAGGGAATCAGCCCCAGCATTTT	CASSWLELAGNQPQHF
TRBV15	-	-	TRBJ2-5	TGTGCCACCAGCAGAGTCAACCCCATGGGCGAGACCCAGTACTTC	CATSRVNPMGETQYF
TRBV19	-	-	TRBJ2-1	TGTGCCAGTAGTATAGGGTTAGCCCGGGTAAATGAGCAGTTCTTC	CASSIGLARVNEQFF
TRBV5-1	-	-	TRBJ2-2	TGCGCCAGCAGCTTACAGCGGAGACTCACCGGGGAGCTGTTTTTT	CASSLQRRLTGELFF
TRBV6-5	-	-	TRBJ2-4	TGTGCCAGCAGTCCGTCAGGGGCGGCCAAAAACATTCAGTACTTC	CASSPSGAAKNIQYF
TRBV5-1	-	-	TRBJ2-1	TGCGCCAGCAGCTTTAGCGGAAGCTCCTACAATGAGCAGTTCTTC	CASSFSGSSYNEQFF
TRBV7-2	-	TRBD2	TRBJ2-3	TGTGCCAGCAGCCCCTGGACTAGCTCGGATACGCAGTATTTT	CASSPWTSSDTQYF
TRBV7-8	-	TRBD2	TRBJ2-7	TGTGCCAGCAGCTGGAGATCGCTAGCGGGAGATGAGCAGTACTTC	CASSWRSLAGDEQYF
TRBV7-2	-	TRBD1	TRBJ2-1	TGTGCCAGCAGCTCTGAACAGGGGTACAATGAGCAGTTCTTC	CASSSEQGYNEQFF
TRBV30	-	-	TRBJ1-1	TGTGCCTGGAGTGAGTCGGGAGGTGAAGCTTTCTTT	CAWSESGGEAFF
TRBV7-2	-	-	TRBJ2-3	TGTGCCAGCAGCTTAGCCGCTACTCCCACAGATACGCAGTATTTT	CASSLAATPTDTQYF
TRBV5-1	once	TRBD1	TRBJ1-3	TGCGCCAGCAGCTTTCGACAGGGTGGGAGTAGGTCTGGAAACACCATATATTTT	CASSFRQGGSRSGNTIYF
TRBV28	-	-	TRBJ2-5	TGTGCCAGCAGCCGGGGGTCCATAAAGACCCAGTACTTC	CASSRGSIKTQYF
TRBV7-3	-	-	TRBJ2-6	TGTGCCAGCAGCTTACCGGTCACTGGGGCCAACGTCCTGACTTTC	CASSLPVTGANVLTF
TRBV5-4	-	TRBD1	TRBJ2-7	TGTGCCAGCAGCTTAAGGACAGGGTCGGGCGAGCAGTACTTC	CASSLRTGSGEQYF
TRBV4-1	-	TRBD2	TRBJ2-5	TGCGCCAGCAGCCAGGCTAGCGGCCAAGAGACCCAGTACTTC	CASSQASGQETQYF
TRBV6-5	-	TRBD1	TRBJ1-1	TGTGCCAGCAGTTACCGACAGGGGACTGAAGCTTTCTTT	CASSYRQGTEAFF
TRBV5-1	-	TRBD1	TRBJ1-1	TGCGCCAGCAGGCCTCAGGACAGGGTGAACACTGAAGCTTTCTTT	CASRPQDRVNTEAFF
TRBV27	-	TRBD1	TRBJ1-6	TGTGCCAGCAGTCCCCGGGACAGGGGAGTGTCACCCCTCCACTTT	CASSPRDRGVSPLHF
TRBV10-3	-	TRBD1	TRBJ1-1	TGTGCCATCAGTGCAGGGGGGATGAACACTGAAGCTTTCTTT	CAISAGGMNTEAFF
TRBV5-4	-	TRBD2	TRBJ2-7	TGTGCCAGCAGCCCCAAGGGGCTAGCGGGATCTAGGGACGAGCAGTACTTC	CASSPKGLAGSRDEQYF
TRBV30	-	-	TRBJ1-2	TGTGCCTGCGACAGTTCCCCGGGCTACACCTTC	CACDSSPGYTF
TRBV28	-	TRBD1	TRBJ1-2	TGTGCCAGCAGCTCCCTGCGGACAGGGCGTGATGGCTACACCTTC	CASSSLRTGRDGYTF
TRBV7-9	-	TRBD2	TRBJ2-2	TGTGCCAGCAGCTTACCTAGCGGGAGGCCGAGGACCGGGGAGCTGTTTTTT	CASSLPSGRPRTGELFF
TRBV5-4	-	TRBD1	TRBJ2-7	TGTGCCAGCAGCTTGGACAGGGGTACTCCCTACGAGCAGTACTTC	CASSLDRGTPYEQYF
TRBV28	-	-	TRBJ1-4	TGTGCCAGCAGTTCCACGAAAGGGGCTGGGGAAAAACTGTTTTTT	CASSSTKGAGEKLFF
TRBV5-5	-	-	TRBJ1-1	TGTGCCAGCAGCTCAAGCGCCAGGAACACTGAAGCTTTCTTT	CASSSSARNTEAFF
TRBV29-1	-	-	TRBJ1-1	TGCAGCGTGGGGGGGACCGAAGCTTTCTTT	CSVGGTEAFF
TRBV4-2	-	TRBD1	TRBJ1-1	TGTGCCAGCAGCCAAGATTTGGCAGGGGGAGCTTTCTTT	CASSQDLAGGAFF
TRBV19	-	-	TRBJ2-7	TGTGCCAGTAGTGGAGGAGGCCTATACGAGCAGTACTTC	CASSGGGLYEQYF
TRBV11-2	-	TRBD1	TRBJ2-4	TGTGCCAGCAGCCAAAGGACAGGCCAGGCCAAAAACATTCAGTACTTC	CASSQRTGQAKNIQYF
TRBV7-2	once	TRBD1	TRBJ1-2	TGTGCCAGCAGCTTAGGAGCAGGGGGGACAGTCAACTATGGCTACACCTTC	CASSLGAGGTVNYGYTF
TRBV7-8	-	TRBD1	TRBJ1-2	TGTGCCAGCAGCCTGGACAGGGGGAATGGCTACACCTTC	CASSLDRGNGYTF